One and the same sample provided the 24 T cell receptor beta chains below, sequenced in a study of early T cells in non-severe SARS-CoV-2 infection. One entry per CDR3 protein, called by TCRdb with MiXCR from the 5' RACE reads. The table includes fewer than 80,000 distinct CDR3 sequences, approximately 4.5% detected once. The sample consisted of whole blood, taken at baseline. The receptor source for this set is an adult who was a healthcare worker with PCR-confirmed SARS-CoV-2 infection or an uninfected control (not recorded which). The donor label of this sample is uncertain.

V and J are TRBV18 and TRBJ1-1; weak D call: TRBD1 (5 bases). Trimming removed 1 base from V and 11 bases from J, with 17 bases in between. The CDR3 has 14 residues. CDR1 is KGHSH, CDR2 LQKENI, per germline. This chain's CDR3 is CASSPQELRRGAFF. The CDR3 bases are TGTGCCAGCTCACCACAGGAGTTGCGGCGGGGGGCTTTCTTT.

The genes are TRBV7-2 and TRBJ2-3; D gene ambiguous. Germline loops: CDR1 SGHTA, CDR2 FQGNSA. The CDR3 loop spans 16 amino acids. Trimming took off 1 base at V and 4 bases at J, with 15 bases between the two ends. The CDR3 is CASSLEVFAASDTQYF. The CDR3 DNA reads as TGTGCCAGCAGCTTAGAAGTATTTGCAGCCTCAGATACGCAGTATTTT. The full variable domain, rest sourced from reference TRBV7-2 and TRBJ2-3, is GAGVSQSPSNKVTEKGKDVELRCDPISGHTALYWYRQSLGQGLEFLIYFQGNSAPDKSGLPSDRFSAERTGGSVSTLTIQRTQQEDSAVYLCASSLEVFAASDTQYFGPGTRLTVL.

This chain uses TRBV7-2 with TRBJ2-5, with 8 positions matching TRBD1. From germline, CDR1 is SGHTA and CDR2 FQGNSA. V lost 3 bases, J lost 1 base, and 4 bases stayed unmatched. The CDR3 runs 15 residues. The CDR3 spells CASSFFGQGQETQYF. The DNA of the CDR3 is TGTGCCAGCAGCTTTTTTGGACAGGGCCAAGAGACCCAGTACTTC.

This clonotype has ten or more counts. Here the CDR3 reads CASSYTGAREKLFF. The CDR3 DNA reads as TGTGCCAGCAGTTATACAGGTGCGCGGGAAAAACTGTTTTTT. This sequence joins TRBV12-3 or TRBV12-4 and TRBJ1-4; tentatively, D is TRBD1 (5 bases). V was shortened by 4 bases and J by 8 bases, with 14 bases between the two germline ends. CDR3 length: 14 amino acids.

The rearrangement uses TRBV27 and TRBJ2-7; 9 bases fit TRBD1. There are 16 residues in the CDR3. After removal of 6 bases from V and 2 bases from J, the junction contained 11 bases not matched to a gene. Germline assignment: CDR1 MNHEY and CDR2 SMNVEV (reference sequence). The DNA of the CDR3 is TGTGCCAGCAGCCCAGGACAGGGGAAGCCAACCTACGAGCAGTACTTC. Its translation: CASSPGQGKPTYEQYF.

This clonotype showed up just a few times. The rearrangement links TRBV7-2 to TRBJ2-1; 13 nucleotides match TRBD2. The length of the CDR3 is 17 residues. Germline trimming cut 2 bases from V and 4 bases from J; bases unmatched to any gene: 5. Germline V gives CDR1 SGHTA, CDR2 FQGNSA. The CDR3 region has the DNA TGTGCCAGCAGCTTAAGTACTAGCGGGGGGGCGTACAATGAGCAGTTCTTC. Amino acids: CASSLSTSGGAYNEQFF.

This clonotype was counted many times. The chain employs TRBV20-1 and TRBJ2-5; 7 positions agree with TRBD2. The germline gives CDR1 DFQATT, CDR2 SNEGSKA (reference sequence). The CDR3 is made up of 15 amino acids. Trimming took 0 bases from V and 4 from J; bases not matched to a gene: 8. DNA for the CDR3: TGCAGTGCTAGAGATCTTGGCGGGGGTGGAGAGACCCAGTACTTC. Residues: CSARDLGGGGETQYF.

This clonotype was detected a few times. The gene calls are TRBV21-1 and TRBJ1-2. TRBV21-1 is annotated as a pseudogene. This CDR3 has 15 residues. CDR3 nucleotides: TGTGCCAGCAGCAAAACGGGGCCCTGGCACTATGGCTACACCTTC. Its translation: CASSKTGPWHYGYTF.

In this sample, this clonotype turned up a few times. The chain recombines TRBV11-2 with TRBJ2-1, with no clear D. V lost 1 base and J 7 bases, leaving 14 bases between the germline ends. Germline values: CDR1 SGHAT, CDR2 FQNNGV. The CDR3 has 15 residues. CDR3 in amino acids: CASSLGRLKENEQFF. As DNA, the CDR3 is TGTGCCAGCAGCTTAGGGCGTCTTAAGGAAAATGAGCAGTTCTTC.

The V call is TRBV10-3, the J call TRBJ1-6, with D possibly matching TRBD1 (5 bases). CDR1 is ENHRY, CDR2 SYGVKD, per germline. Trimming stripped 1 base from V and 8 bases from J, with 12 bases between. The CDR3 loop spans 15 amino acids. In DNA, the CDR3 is TGTGCCATCAGTGAGTTTCGCCAGGGCGATTCACCCCTCCACTTT. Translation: CAISEFRQGDSPLHF.

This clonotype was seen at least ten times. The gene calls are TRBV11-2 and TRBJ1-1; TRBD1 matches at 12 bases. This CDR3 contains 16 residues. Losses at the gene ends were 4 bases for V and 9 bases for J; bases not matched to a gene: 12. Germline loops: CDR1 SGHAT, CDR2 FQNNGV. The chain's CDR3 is CASSSSRDRGLRQAFF. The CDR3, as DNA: TGTGCCAGCAGCTCCAGCCGGGACAGGGGGCTTCGGCAAGCTTTCTTT.

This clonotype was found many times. The CDR3 loop reads CASSYSTSEWQPQHF. DNA for the CDR3: TGTGCCAGCAGTTACTCGACGTCGGAATGGCAGCCCCAGCATTTT. V gene TRBV6-2 or TRBV6-3 combines with J gene TRBJ1-5; no reliable D call. Between the trimmed V and J ends, which lost 0 bases and 7 bases, there was a span of 13 bases. Germline loops: CDR1 MNHEY, CDR2 SVGEGT. The CDR3 loop spans 15 amino acids.

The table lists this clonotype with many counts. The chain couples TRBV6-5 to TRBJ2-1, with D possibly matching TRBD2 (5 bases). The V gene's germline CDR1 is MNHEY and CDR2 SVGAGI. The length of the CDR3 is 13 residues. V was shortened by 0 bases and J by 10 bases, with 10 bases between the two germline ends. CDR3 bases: TGTGCCAGCAGTTACTCGCGGGTAAGGGAGCAGTTCTTC. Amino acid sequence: CASSYSRVREQFF.

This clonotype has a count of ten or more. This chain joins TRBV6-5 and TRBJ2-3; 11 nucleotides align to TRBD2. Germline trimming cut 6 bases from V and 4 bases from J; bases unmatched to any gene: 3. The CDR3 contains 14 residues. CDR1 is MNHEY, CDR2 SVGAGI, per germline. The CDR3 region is CASSLAGGADTQYF. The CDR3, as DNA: TGTGCCAGCAGCCTAGCGGGGGGCGCAGATACGCAGTATTTT.

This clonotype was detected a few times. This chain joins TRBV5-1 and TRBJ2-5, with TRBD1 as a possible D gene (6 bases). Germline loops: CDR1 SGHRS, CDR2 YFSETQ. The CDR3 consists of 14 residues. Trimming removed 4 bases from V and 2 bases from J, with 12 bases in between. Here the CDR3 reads CASSGRQVQETQYF. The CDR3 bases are TGCGCCAGCAGCGGCCGACAGGTTCAAGAGACCCAGTACTTC.

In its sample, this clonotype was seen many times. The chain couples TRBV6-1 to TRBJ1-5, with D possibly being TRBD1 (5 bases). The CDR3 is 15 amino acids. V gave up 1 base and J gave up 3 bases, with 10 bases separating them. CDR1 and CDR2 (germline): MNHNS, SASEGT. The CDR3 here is CASSEGAGHNQPQHF. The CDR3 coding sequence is TGTGCCAGCAGTGAAGGGGCGGGGCACAATCAGCCCCAGCATTTT.

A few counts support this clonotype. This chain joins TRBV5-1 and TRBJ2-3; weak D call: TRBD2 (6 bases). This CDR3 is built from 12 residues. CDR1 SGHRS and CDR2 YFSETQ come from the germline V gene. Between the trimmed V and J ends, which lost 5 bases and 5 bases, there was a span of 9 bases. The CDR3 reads CASRDGGDTQYF. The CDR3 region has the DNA TGCGCCAGCAGAGACGGGGGAGATACGCAGTATTTT.

CDR3 region: CASSEWGRDIDTQYF. The CDR3 nucleotides are TGTGCCAGCAGTGAATGGGGCCGGGACATAGATACGCAGTATTTT. V usage is TRBV25-1 and J usage is TRBJ2-3; a weak D match, TRBD1 (6 bases). The germline CDR1 and CDR2 sequences are MGHDK and SYGVNS. The V and J ends lost 1 base and 5 bases respectively, with 13 bases between them. The CDR3 is made up of 15 amino acids.

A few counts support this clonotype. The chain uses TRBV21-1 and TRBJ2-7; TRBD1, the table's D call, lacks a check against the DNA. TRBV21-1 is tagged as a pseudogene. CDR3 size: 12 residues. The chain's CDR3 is CASSKVAGGQYF. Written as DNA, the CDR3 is TGTGCCAGCAGCAAAGTTGCAGGGGGCCAGTACTTC.

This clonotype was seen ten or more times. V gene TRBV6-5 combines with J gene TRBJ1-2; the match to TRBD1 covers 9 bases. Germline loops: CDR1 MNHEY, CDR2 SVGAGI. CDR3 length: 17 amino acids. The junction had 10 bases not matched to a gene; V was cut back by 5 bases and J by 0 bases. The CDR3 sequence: CASSRGQGYLSNYGYTF. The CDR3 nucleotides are TGTGCCAGCAGTCGCGGACAGGGGTATCTTTCTAACTATGGCTACACCTTC.

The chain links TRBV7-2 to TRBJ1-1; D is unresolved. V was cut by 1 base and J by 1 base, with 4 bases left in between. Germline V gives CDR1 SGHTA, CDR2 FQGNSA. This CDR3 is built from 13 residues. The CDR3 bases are TGTGCCAGCAGCTTAGTAGAGAACACTGAAGCTTTCTTT. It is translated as CASSLVENTEAFF.

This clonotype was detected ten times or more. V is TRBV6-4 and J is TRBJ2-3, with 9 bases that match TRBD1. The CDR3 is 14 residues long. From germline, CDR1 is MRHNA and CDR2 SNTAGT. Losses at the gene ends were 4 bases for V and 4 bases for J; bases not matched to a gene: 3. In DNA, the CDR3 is TGTGCCAGCAGTGGTACAGGGGGCGCAGATACGCAGTATTTT. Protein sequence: CASSGTGGADTQYF.

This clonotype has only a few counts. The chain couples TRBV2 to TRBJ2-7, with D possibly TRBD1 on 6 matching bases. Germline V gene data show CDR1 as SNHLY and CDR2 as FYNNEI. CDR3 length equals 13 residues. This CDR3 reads CASKRDNSYEQYF. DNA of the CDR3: TGTGCATCCAAACGGGACAACTCCTACGAGCAGTACTTC.

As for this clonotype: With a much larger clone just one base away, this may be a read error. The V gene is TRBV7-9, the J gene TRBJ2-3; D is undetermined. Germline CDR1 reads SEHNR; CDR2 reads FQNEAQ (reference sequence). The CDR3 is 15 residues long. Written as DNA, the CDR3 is TGTGCCGGCAGCTTATCCAGACTGAGCACAGATACGCAGTATTTT. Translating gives CAGSLSRLSTDTQYF.